A selection of T cell receptor beta chains follows, all from one sample in a study of blood T cell repertoires in COVID-19. The assay was immunoSEQ multiplex PCR, and TCRdb's table has in-frame clones only and misses some. Here the sample spans about 140,000 clones, roughly 81% being singletons. What was sequenced was peripheral blood. These receptor sequences come from a woman aged 50 to 65 with active or convalescent COVID-19. Both conserved end residues are part of each CDR3. Fields, in order: CDR3 length, clone size, J gene, D gene, V gene, CDR3 DNA, CDR3 protein. D genes are given only for firm matches. Not all rows give a size; the values are once, few, many and, for expanded clones, a class.

length: 15; size: -; J: TRBJ2-5; D: TRBD1; V: TRBV7-9; DNA: TGTGCCAGCAGCCCCAATACAGGGGGCGCGGAGACCCAGTACTTC; CDR3: CASSPNTGGAETQYF
length: 17; size: -; J: TRBJ2-3; D: TRBD2; V: TRBV5-1; DNA: TGCGCCAGCAGCTTGGTGGCTAGCGGGGACCCCACAGATACGCAGTATTTT; CDR3: CASSLVASGDPTDTQYF
length: 14; size: once; J: TRBJ2-7; D: -; V: TRBV6-1; DNA: TGTGCCAGCAGTGAAGTTACAGGGACCTACGAGCAGTACTTC; CDR3: CASSEVTGTYEQYF
length: 18; size: -; J: TRBJ2-5; D: -; V: TRBV21-1; DNA: TGTGCCAGCAGCAATTGGATTATAGAAACAGGGGAACAAGAGACCCAGTACTTC; CDR3: CASSNWIIETGEQETQYF
length: 13; size: few; J: TRBJ1-1; D: TRBD1; V: TRBV29-1; DNA: TGCAGCGTTGAGGGACAGGCGAACACTGAAGCTTTCTTT; CDR3: CSVEGQANTEAFF
length: 16; size: once; J: TRBJ2-7; D: -; V: TRBV6-6; DNA: TGTGCCAGCAGTTACTCGATACGGGACACCGCCTACGAGCAGTACTTC; CDR3: CASSYSIRDTAYEQYF
length: 14; size: -; J: TRBJ1-2; D: -; V: TRBV21-1; DNA: TGTGCCAGCACCAGACAGGGTGCAACTGGGAACTACACCTTC; CDR3: CASTRQGATGNYTF
length: 15; size: -; J: TRBJ2-7; D: -; V: TRBV18; DNA: TGTGCCAGCTCACCACGGGCAGCCTACCTCTACGAGCAGTACTTC; CDR3: CASSPRAAYLYEQYF
length: 15; size: -; J: TRBJ2-3; D: -; V: TRBV4-2; DNA: TGTGCCAGCAGCCAAGCCGGAGCGGCAGGAGATACGCAGTATTTT; CDR3: CASSQAGAAGDTQYF
length: 15; size: -; J: TRBJ2-3; D: -; V: TRBV5-1; DNA: TGCGCCAGCAGCTTGGAAAGGACTAGCACAGATACGCAGTATTTT; CDR3: CASSLERTSTDTQYF
length: 17; size: -; J: TRBJ2-3; D: TRBD2; V: TRBV18; DNA: TGTGCCAGCTCACAACCGGGACTAGCGGGGGGCACAGATACGCAGTATTTT; CDR3: CASSQPGLAGGTDTQYF
length: 13; size: -; J: TRBJ1-6; D: -; V: TRBV5-4; DNA: TGTGCCAGCAGGAGGGATAATAATTCACCCCTCCACTTT; CDR3: CASRRDNNSPLHF
length: 14; size: -; J: TRBJ1-4; D: -; V: TRBV19; DNA: TGTGCCAGTAGTACAAGACAGACTAATGAAAAACTGTTTTTT; CDR3: CASSTRQTNEKLFF
length: 16; size: -; J: TRBJ1-2; D: TRBD1; V: TRBV6-4; DNA: TGTGCCAAATCAGGGCGAGGGACAGGGATCGACTATGGCTACACCTTC; CDR3: CAKSGRGTGIDYGYTF
length: 13; size: few; J: TRBJ2-7; D: -; V: TRBV7-9; DNA: TGTGCCAGCAGCGCGGGTACTTTAGGCGAGCAGTACTTC; CDR3: CASSAGTLGEQYF
length: 15; size: -; J: TRBJ1-1; D: TRBD1; V: TRBV5-1; DNA: TGCGCCAGCAGCCCCCAACGACAGGGGGACACTGAAGCTTTCTTT; CDR3: CASSPQRQGDTEAFF
length: 13; size: few; J: TRBJ1-6; D: -; V: TRBV7-8; DNA: TGTGCCAGCAGCTCTGACTCTGGTGGTCCCCTCCACTTT; CDR3: CASSSDSGGPLHF
length: 14; size: -; J: TRBJ2-7; D: -; V: TRBV7-9; DNA: TGTGCCAGCAGCTTCGCTGGGACAATGCTCGAGCAGTACTTC; CDR3: CASSFAGTMLEQYF
length: 13; size: -; J: TRBJ1-5; D: -; V: TRBV4-2; DNA: TGTGCCAGCAGCCAAGAAGGGGTCCAGCCCCAGCATTTT; CDR3: CASSQEGVQPQHF
length: 14; size: -; J: TRBJ1-4; D: TRBD1; V: TRBV6-2/TRBV6-3; DNA: TGTGCCAGCAGTTACAGACAGGGGAATGAAAAACTGTTTTTT; CDR3: CASSYRQGNEKLFF
length: 16; size: -; J: TRBJ2-3; D: -; V: TRBV6-2/TRBV6-3; DNA: TGTGCCAGCAGTTATGGTGGGACAATAACACTGGATACGCAGTATTTT; CDR3: CASSYGGTITLDTQYF
length: 14; size: -; J: TRBJ2-1; D: -; V: TRBV25-1; DNA: TGTGCCAGCAGGGGCGGCGCCGTCCGGGGTGAGCAGTTCTTC; CDR3: CASRGGAVRGEQFF
length: 15; size: -; J: TRBJ1-4; D: -; V: TRBV4-1; DNA: TGCGCCAGCAGCCGAGAAGACAGGTTTAATGAAAAACTGTTTTTT; CDR3: CASSREDRFNEKLFF
length: 15; size: few; J: TRBJ2-3; D: TRBD1; V: TRBV6-1; DNA: TGTGCCAGCAGTGATGGGACAGGGGGCATGGATACGCAGTATTTT; CDR3: CASSDGTGGMDTQYF